Listed below are T cell receptor beta chains from one sample, sequenced in a study of blood T cell repertoires in COVID-19. Data came from immunoSEQ multiplex PCR; TCRdb stores just in-frame clones and leaves some out. This table has approximately 90,000 clones, 70% to 80% appearing once. Specimen: peripheral blood. The receptors stem from a human donor in a cohort sampled during active COVID-19. Both conserved end residues are part of each CDR3. The D gene is left open where the match is weak. Part of the rows lack a size; the others show once, few, many or a class for expanded clones.

>TRBD2|TRBV6-5|15|NA|TRBJ2-3
TGTGCCAGCACGGGACTAGCGGGATCGACAGATACGCAGTATTTT
CASTGLAGSTDTQYF
>TRBD2|TRBV19|16|NA|TRBJ2-2
TGTGCCAGTAGTAACCTTCTAGCGGGAGGGATCGGGGAGCTGTTTTTT
CASSNLLAGGIGELFF
>TRBD2|TRBV10-2|15|NA|TRBJ2-1
TGCGCCAGCAGTTCGACTAGCGGGATCTTCAATGAGCAGTTCTTC
CASSSTSGIFNEQFF
>NA|TRBV6-6|16|NA|TRBJ1-1
TGTGCCAGCAGTTACCCCCCCGTGGGCCGGAACACTGAAGCTTTCTTT
CASSYPPVGRNTEAFF
>NA|TRBV28|12|NA|TRBJ2-1
TGTGCCAGCAGTTTGAGATACAATGAGCAGTTCTTC
CASSLRYNEQFF
>TRBD1|TRBV7-6|14|NA|TRBJ1-1
TGTGCCAGCAGCCCTATTACAGGGGGAACTGAAGCTTTCTTT
CASSPITGGTEAFF
>TRBD1|TRBV25-1|13|once|TRBJ1-1
TGTGCCAGCAGCGTAACAGGGGGCACTGAAGCTTTCTTT
CASSVTGGTEAFF
>TRBD1|TRBV10-3|19|NA|TRBJ2-4
TGTGCCATCAGTGAATTTGGACAGGGGGCGTGGGTCTCGGAGGCCATTCAGTACTTC
CAISEFGQGAWVSEAIQYF
>NA|TRBV5-1|14|NA|TRBJ1-1
TGCGCCAGCAGCTACTTGGGACAGAACACTGAAGCTTTCTTT
CASSYLGQNTEAFF
>TRBD1|TRBV2|15|NA|TRBJ2-2
TGTGCCAGCACTTCTACCCCGACAGGGGGCGAGAAGCTGTTTTTT
CASTSTPTGGEKLFF
>TRBD1|TRBV4-3|17|NA|TRBJ1-4
TGCGCCAGCAGCCGAGGACAGGGATCGGTAGCTAATGAAAAACTGTTTTTT
CASSRGQGSVANEKLFF
>TRBD2|TRBV3-1/TRBV3-2|20|NA|TRBJ2-7
TGTGCCAGCAGCCAAGCATGGCCCGCGACTAGCGGGAGTGGTAGCTACGAGCAGTACTTC
CASSQAWPATSGSGSYEQYF
>NA|TRBV28|12|many|TRBJ2-7
TGTGCCAGCAGTTTATGGGAGAACGAGCAGTACTTC
CASSLWENEQYF
>NA|TRBV7-8|13|NA|TRBJ1-5
TGTGCCAGCAGCTACGATCAGGGGCTGCGTCAGCATTTT
CASSYDQGLRQHF
>NA|TRBV11-1|14|NA|TRBJ1-1
TGTGCCAGCAGCTCCATCACGGGACTCACTGAAGCTTTCTTT
CASSSITGLTEAFF
>TRBD2|TRBV28|15|NA|TRBJ2-7
TGTGCCAGCAGTACTAGCGGGGAGCCTTCCTACGAGCAGTACTTC
CASSTSGEPSYEQYF
>NA|TRBV21-1|14|many|TRBJ1-2
TGTGCCAGCAGCAACGGTCAGGGGAACTATGGCTACACCTTC
CASSNGQGNYGYTF
>NA|TRBV28|11|NA|TRBJ2-5
TGTGCCAGCAGTCGGGTGGAGACCCAGTACTTC
CASSRVETQYF
>NA|TRBV28|10|NA|TRBJ1-1
TGTGCCGCACGGGACACTGAAGCTTTCTTT
CAARDTEAFF
>NA|TRBV7-2|13|NA|TRBJ1-1
TGTGCCAGCAGCTTGACAGCTCCCACTGAAGCTTTCTTT
CASSLTAPTEAFF
>NA|TRBV5-1|15|few|TRBJ2-7
TGCGCCAGCAGCTTGAGTAGGGGTATAGTAGACGAGCAGTACTTC
CASSLSRGIVDEQYF
>NA|TRBV7-2|18|NA|TRBJ2-3
TGTGCCAGCAGCTTAGGTGCTTGGCGGGCCCGGAGGGCAGATACGCAGTATTTT
CASSLGAWRARRADTQYF
>TRBD2|TRBV5-4|15|NA|TRBJ2-5
TGTGCCAGCAGCTTGCAACTCGCGGGAGTAGAGACCCAGTACTTC
CASSLQLAGVETQYF
>TRBD1|TRBV15|15|few|TRBJ2-3
TGTGCCACCAGCCAAGGACAGGGTGGGGGAGATACGCAGTATTTT
CATSQGQGGGDTQYF
>TRBD2|TRBV5-6|15|NA|TRBJ2-2
TGTGCCAGCAGCTGGCCTAGCGGGAGCACCGGGGAGCTGTTTTTT
CASSWPSGSTGELFF
>TRBD1|TRBV7-9|14|NA|TRBJ1-2
TGTGCCAGCAGCTTCGGACAGGGATTATATGGCTACACCTTC
CASSFGQGLYGYTF
>NA|TRBV30|12|NA|TRBJ1-4
TGTGGTATGAGGGAAGATTCGGAAAAACTGTTTTTT
CGMREDSEKLFF
>NA|TRBV7-8|12|NA|TRBJ2-3
TGTGCCAGCAGCCCTAGCACAGATACGCAGTATTTT
CASSPSTDTQYF
>NA|TRBV12-3/TRBV12-4|13|NA|TRBJ2-7
TGTGCCAGCAGACAGGGGGGGGCGTACGAGCAGTACTTC
CASRQGGAYEQYF
>NA|TRBV3-1/TRBV3-2|13|NA|TRBJ2-7
TGTGCCAGCTCCCCAAGGCTGGAGAGCGAGCAGTACTTC
CASSPRLESEQYF
>NA|TRBV28|14|NA|TRBJ2-5
TGTGCCAGCAGTGCGGGGACCCAGCAAGAGACCCAGTACTTC
CASSAGTQQETQYF
>TRBD1|TRBV6-5|15|few|TRBJ2-7
TGTGCCAGCAGAACTGCCGGGACAGGTAGCTACGAGCAGTACTTC
CASRTAGTGSYEQYF
>NA|TRBV5-1|15|few|TRBJ1-3
TGCGCCAGCAGCTACTCAGGGGACTCTGGAAACACCATATATTTT
CASSYSGDSGNTIYF
>TRBD1|TRBV6-5|12|NA|TRBJ2-7
TGTGCCAGCAGTTACACAGGGGGCGAGCAGTACTTC
CASSYTGGEQYF
>NA|TRBV24-1|11|NA|TRBJ2-7
TGTGCCACCAGTTCGGGGTACGAGCAGTACTTC
CATSSGYEQYF
>TRBD2|TRBV11-2|14|NA|TRBJ2-1
TGTGCCAGCAACCAAGCGGGAGGGCTCGATGAGCAGTTCTTC
CASNQAGGLDEQFF
>TRBD2|TRBV9|15|NA|TRBJ2-7
TGTGCCAGCAGCGTTAGCGGGAGGGCCGATAACGAGCAGTACTTC
CASSVSGRADNEQYF
>NA|TRBV6-1|15|once|TRBJ2-7
TGTGCCAGCAGTGAAGTACCAGGGGCCCCCTACGAGCAGTACTTC
CASSEVPGAPYEQYF
>NA|TRBV2|13|NA|TRBJ2-1
TGTGCCAGCATGTCCGGGAATTACAATGAGCAGTTCTTC
CASMSGNYNEQFF
>NA|TRBV28|14|NA|TRBJ1-1
TGTGCCAGCATGCACAGGAACACGAACACTGAAGCTTTCTTT
CASMHRNTNTEAFF
>TRBD2|TRBV3-1/TRBV3-2|16|once|TRBJ2-1
TGTGCCAGCAGCCACACTTCTAGCGGGAGACTGTGGGAGCAGTTCTTC
CASSHTSSGRLWEQFF
>NA|TRBV6-5|14|once|TRBJ2-1
TGTGCCAGCAGGTGGGAGAGAGGGCACAATGAGCAGTTCTTC
CASRWERGHNEQFF
>NA|TRBV5-6|13|NA|TRBJ1-2
TGTGCCAGCACCTGGGGACTGAGCTATGGCTACACCTTC
CASTWGLSYGYTF
>TRBD2|TRBV19|18|NA|TRBJ2-2
TGTGCCAGTAGTATGGGGGAGGGCAGGGTAAGGGGCACCGGGGAGCTGTTTTTT
CASSMGEGRVRGTGELFF
>TRBD1|TRBV7-9|17|NA|TRBJ1-3
TGTGCCAGCAGCTTCACGGACAGGGGTCTCCGGGTCGGCACCATATATTTT
CASSFTDRGLRVGTIYF